One sample yielded the 14 T cell receptor beta chains listed below, sequenced in a study of blood T cell repertoires in COVID-19. Repertoires were generated with immunoSEQ multiplex PCR, while TCRdb's copy carries only in-frame clones and drops some. Among 140,000 or so clones listed, around 82% were seen once. What was sequenced was peripheral blood. These TCRs come from a woman between 45 and 60 years old with acute or convalescent COVID-19.

Here the CDR3 reads CASRNSGAGQPQHF. DNA of the CDR3: TGTGCCAGCAGGAACTCAGGGGCGGGCCAGCCCCAGCATTTT. V gene TRBV28 combines with J gene TRBJ1-5, with D maybe TRBD1 (6 bases). This CDR3 spans 14 amino acids. Germline V gives CDR1 MDHEN, CDR2 SYDVKM. V gave up 6 bases and J gave up 7 bases, with 16 bases separating them.

The chain employs TRBV15 and TRBJ2-5, with a possible D match to TRBD1 (7 bases). This CDR3 region has 18 residues. The germline V gene has CDR1 LNHNV and CDR2 YYDKDF (reference sequence). V shed 5 bases and J shed 0 bases, with 22 bases lying between them. CDR3 nucleotide sequence: TGTGCCACCAGCCCATGGACAGGAGAAGGAGGGTACCAAGAGACCCAGTACTTC. Translated: CATSPWTGEGGYQETQYF.

The chain combines TRBV15 with TRBJ1-1; 12 nucleotides match TRBD1. Losses at the gene ends were 5 bases for V and 11 bases for J; bases not matched to a gene: 12. Germline CDR1 and CDR2: LNHNV and YYDKDF (reference sequence). The CDR3 is 15 residues long. This CDR3 is CATSVPGTGGSRAFF. The CDR3 coding sequence is TGTGCCACCAGCGTTCCCGGGACAGGGGGCTCTAGGGCTTTCTTT.

The chain recombines TRBV5-8 with TRBJ1-5; D gene ambiguous. Looked up from germline, CDR1 is SGHTS and CDR2 is YDEGEE. The germline V and J ends were trimmed by 2 bases and 0 bases, with 9 bases remaining between them. The CDR3 has 15 amino acids. The DNA of the CDR3 is TGTGCCAGCAGCTTTGGGCAGCATAGCAATCAGCCCCAGCATTTT. Translating it yields CASSFGQHSNQPQHF.

This rearrangement joins TRBV10-2 to TRBJ1-2; 10 positions agree with TRBD1. Unmatched junction bases numbered 1, after V lost 4 bases and J lost 8 bases. The length of the CDR3 is 12 residues. Germline CDR1 is WSHSY and CDR2 is SAAADI. The CDR3 region has the DNA TGCGCCAGCAGTGGACAGGGGGCGGGCTACACCTTC. Its protein product is CASSGQGAGYTF.

This CDR3 is CASSLTGHSYEQYF. The CDR3 DNA reads as TGTGCCAGCAGCTTAACAGGCCACTCCTACGAGCAGTACTTC. The chain employs TRBV7-2 and TRBJ2-7, with D possibly TRBD1 on 5 matching bases. CDR1 and CDR2 from the germline V gene are SGHTA and FQGNSA. CDR3 length: 14 amino acids. Trimming left V 2 bases short and J 0 bases short, with 8 bases between.

The chain couples TRBV10-1 to TRBJ2-1; no clear D gene. Between the trimmed V and J ends, which lost 10 bases and 2 bases, there was a span of 12 bases. CDR3 length: 13 residues. CDR1 and CDR2 (germline): WNHNN, SYGVQD (reference sequence). CDR3 DNA: TGCGCCATCAAAACCGGAGCCTACAATGAGCAGTTCTTC. Its translation: CAIKTGAYNEQFF.

This clone was recorded many times. V is TRBV7-3 and J is TRBJ1-1; the match to TRBD1 covers 7 bases. J lost 7 bases, V lost 5 bases, and 7 bases had no gene match. The CDR3 has 13 amino acids. The germline CDR1 and CDR2 sequences are SGHTA and FQGTGA. Here the CDR3 DNA reads TGTGCCAGCAGCCCCCGGGACAGTGATGAAGCTTTCTTT. The encoded protein is CASSPRDSDEAFF.

The chain joins TRBV4-2 to TRBJ2-2, with no clear D. The CDR3 is 19 amino acids. Trimming cost V 2 bases and J 3 bases, with 22 bases left between them. Looked up from germline, CDR1 is LGHNA and CDR2 is YNFKEQ. The chain's CDR3 is CASSQFTQTWATDTGELFF. The CDR3 DNA reads TGTGCCAGCAGCCAATTCACCCAGACGTGGGCGACCGACACCGGGGAGCTGTTTTTT.

The sample holds many counts of this clone. The chain uses TRBV5-4 and TRBJ2-7; D unclear. This CDR3 spans 13 amino acids. Per germline, CDR1 SGHNT and CDR2 YYREEE (reference sequence). Trimming took off 0 bases at V and 0 bases at J, with 4 bases between the two ends. CDR3 amino acids: CASSLDNSYEQYF. The CDR3 DNA follows: TGTGCCAGCAGCTTGGACAACTCCTACGAGCAGTACTTC.

The V gene is TRBV6-1, the J gene TRBJ2-5; D may be TRBD2 (5 bases). From germline, CDR1 is MNHNS and CDR2 SASEGT. Trimming shortened V by 2 bases and J by 5 bases, and 15 bases separated the two germline ends. There are 15 residues in the CDR3. The CDR3 region is CASSEMGGPKETQYF. CDR3 sequence (DNA): TGTGCCAGCAGTGAAATGGGCGGGCCTAAGGAGACCCAGTACTTC.

This chain uses TRBV2 with TRBJ1-2, with a tentative D call TRBD1 (6 bases). The CDR3 consists of 14 residues. Germline CDR1 reads SNHLY; CDR2 reads FYNNEI. Trimming pared 10 bases from V and 5 bases from J, leaving 20 bases between. CDR3 amino acids: CAILPEGDIYGYTF. The DNA of the CDR3 is TGTGCCATCCTTCCCGAGGGGGACATTTATGGCTACACCTTC.

The rearrangement uses TRBV5-1 and TRBJ1-6; 9 bases match TRBD1. This CDR3 is built from 15 residues. Germline CDR1 reads SGHRS; CDR2 reads YFSETQ. Trimming at V came to 3 bases and at J to 6 bases, leaving 4 bases not matched to a gene. The CDR3 sequence: CASSSLDRGNSPLHF. In DNA, the CDR3 is TGCGCCAGCAGCTCCTTGGACAGGGGTAATTCACCCCTCCACTTT.

CDR3 nucleotide sequence: TGTGCCAGCAGTGAAAGGACTAACCAAGAGACCCAGTACTTC. This encodes CASSERTNQETQYF. The rearrangement links TRBV2 to TRBJ2-5; a weak D match, TRBD2 (6 bases). V dropped 2 bases and J dropped 0 bases, with 7 bases sitting between them. The CDR3 has 14 amino acids. Germline V CDR1 and CDR2: SNHLY, FYNNEI.